The rows below give T cell receptor beta chains drawn from one sample of a study of spatial heterogeneity in lung cancer. TCRdb re-derived calls from the 5' RACE reads in MiXCR, one entry per CDR3 protein. This sample carries almost 9,500 distinct CDR3 sequences, roughly 6% of them seen once, and the ten largest clones take roughly 29%. This sample comprised lung tumor tissue, obtained at surgery. The source is a male donor with early-stage non-small cell lung cancer. The CDR3 runs from the conserved cysteine through the conserved F or W. The D gene is left open where the match is weak. Clone size, where shown, is once, few, many, or a class for clones that have expanded.

CDR3nt	CDR3aa	v_gene	abundance	j_gene	d_gene
TGTGCCAGCAGCCCCGGGACTAGCGGGGGGGCGTTTGAAAATGAGCAGTTCTTC	CASSPGTSGGAFENEQFF	TRBV9	few	TRBJ2-1	TRBD2
TGTGCCAGTAGTATACGTAGGGTGTCTGGGGCCAACGTCCTGACTTTC	CASSIRRVSGANVLTF	TRBV19	NA	TRBJ2-6	NA
TGTGCCAGCAGCTTAGACCGCTCCCCTAGCGGGGGGGCCAGCACCCCAGATACGCAGTATTTT	CASSLDRSPSGGASTPDTQYF	TRBV7-9	many	TRBJ2-3	TRBD2
TGTGCCAGCAGACTGGACGTCGAGACCCAGTACTTC	CASRLDVETQYF	TRBV5-8	NA	TRBJ2-5	NA
TGTGCCAGCAGTTTATCGCGCTCCGCGGGGGGGCCAGGGGAAAAACTGTTTTTT	CASSLSRSAGGPGEKLFF	TRBV27	few	TRBJ1-4	NA
TGCAGCGGAGGGACATCCGGGAGTGGTACGCAGTATTTT	CSGGTSGSGTQYF	TRBV29-1	many	TRBJ2-3	NA
TGTGCCAGCAGCTCCGTCGGAGGGGCTGGGGCCAACGTCCTGACTTTC	CASSSVGGAGANVLTF	TRBV11-2	many	TRBJ2-6	NA
TGTGCCAGCAGCGCGGGGGCGGGGCCCTCTGGAAACACCATATATTTT	CASSAGAGPSGNTIYF	TRBV9	many	TRBJ1-3	NA
TGTGCCAGCTTAGCCGGCAGCTTGAACACTGAAGCTTTCTTT	CASLAGSLNTEAFF	TRBV7-8	many	TRBJ1-1	NA
TGTGCCAGCAGTCTTACTGCGGGGACAGTCTCCTACGAGCAGTACTTC	CASSLTAGTVSYEQYF	TRBV28	many	TRBJ2-7	NA
TGTGCTAGCAGCTTGGATCTACAGTCGACCTACAATGAGCAGTTCTTC	CASSLDLQSTYNEQFF	TRBV7-7	NA	TRBJ2-1	NA